This T cell receptor (beta chain) was identified during a study of molecular identifiers for immune sequencing clone quantification. The sorting of naive CD8 T cells used the CD8+CD4-CCR7+CD45RA+ phenotype. For this clonotype: The antigen remains undetermined. A junction boundary mismatches the germline segment, possibly from a read error.

Listed TCR primers, together with previously described methods, were used for the bulk TCR libraries. TCRdb reanalysed the PCR reads using MiXCR and keeps one entry per CDR3 protein. The sample includes over 600,000 distinct CDR3 sequences, 15% to 20% of them seen just once. Findings and caveats of the study: Clones of above 20 RNA copies carried over 98% of effector molecules; in naive cells they carried under 1%.

Germline values: CDR1 SGHRS, CDR2 YFSETQ. The CDR3 has 14 residues. Sequenced material: naive CD8+ T cells from blood, with Jurkat cell RNA spiked in. Specified subset: FACS-sorted CD8+CD4-CCR7+CD45RA+ naive T cells. The source of this sequence is a human donor in good health. Some libraries in this study had Jurkat cell RNA spiked in. This chain links TRBV5-1 with TRBJ1-1; TRBD1 is a possible D gene (6 bases). CDR3 amino acids: CASSLVGGLTGAFF. The CDR3 nucleotides read TGCGCCAGCAGCTTGGTTGGGGGGCTCACTGGAGCTTTCTTT.